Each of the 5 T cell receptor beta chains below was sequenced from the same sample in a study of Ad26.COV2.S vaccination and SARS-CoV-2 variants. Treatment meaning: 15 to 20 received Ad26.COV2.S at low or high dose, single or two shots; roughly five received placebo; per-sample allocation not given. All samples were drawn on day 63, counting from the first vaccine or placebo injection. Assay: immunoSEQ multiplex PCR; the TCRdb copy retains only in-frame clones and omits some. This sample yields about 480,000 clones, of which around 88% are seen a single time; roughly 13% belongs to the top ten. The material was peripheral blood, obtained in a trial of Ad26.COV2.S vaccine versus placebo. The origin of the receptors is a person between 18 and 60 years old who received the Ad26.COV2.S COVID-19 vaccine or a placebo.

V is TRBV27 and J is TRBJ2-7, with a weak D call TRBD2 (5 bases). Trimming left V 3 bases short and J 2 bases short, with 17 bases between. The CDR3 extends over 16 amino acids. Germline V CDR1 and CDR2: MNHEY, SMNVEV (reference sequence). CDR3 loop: CASSFLINGGAYEQYF. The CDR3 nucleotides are TGTGCCAGCAGTTTCCTTATCAACGGAGGAGCCTACGAGCAGTACTTC.

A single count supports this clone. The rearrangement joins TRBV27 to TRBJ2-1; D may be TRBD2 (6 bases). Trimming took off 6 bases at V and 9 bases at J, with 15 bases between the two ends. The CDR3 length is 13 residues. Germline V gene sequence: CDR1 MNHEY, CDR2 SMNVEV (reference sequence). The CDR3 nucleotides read TGTGCCAGCAGCTTAAAGAACGGGGGTGAGCAGTTCTTC. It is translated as CASSLKNGGEQFF.

DNA for the CDR3: TGTGCCAGCAGTGACCGACTAGCGGGAGTCCCAAAACCCTCCGAGCAGTACTTC. It yields the protein CASSDRLAGVPKPSEQYF. The chain links TRBV6-2 or TRBV6-3 to TRBJ2-7; TRBD2 matches at 12 bases. With 5 bases clipped from V and 6 bases from J, the junction kept 17 bases outside the gene matches. The CDR3 runs 18 residues. The germline V gene has CDR1 MNHEY and CDR2 SVGEGT.

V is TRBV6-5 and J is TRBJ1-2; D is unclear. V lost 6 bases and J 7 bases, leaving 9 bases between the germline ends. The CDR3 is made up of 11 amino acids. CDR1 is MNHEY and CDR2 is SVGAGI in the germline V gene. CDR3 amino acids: CASSPPGGYTF. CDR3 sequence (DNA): TGTGCCAGCAGCCCGCCCGGTGGCTACACCTTC.

CDR3 nucleotide sequence: TGTGCCTGGGGGGGTCGGCTGGATGAGCAGTTCTTC. It specifies CAWGGRLDEQFF. This chain uses TRBV30 with TRBJ2-1; D possibly matches TRBD1 or TRBD2 (5 bases each). The length of the CDR3 is 12 residues. V lost 5 bases and J 8 bases, leaving 13 bases between the germline ends. From germline, CDR1 is GTSNPN and CDR2 SVGIG (reference sequence).